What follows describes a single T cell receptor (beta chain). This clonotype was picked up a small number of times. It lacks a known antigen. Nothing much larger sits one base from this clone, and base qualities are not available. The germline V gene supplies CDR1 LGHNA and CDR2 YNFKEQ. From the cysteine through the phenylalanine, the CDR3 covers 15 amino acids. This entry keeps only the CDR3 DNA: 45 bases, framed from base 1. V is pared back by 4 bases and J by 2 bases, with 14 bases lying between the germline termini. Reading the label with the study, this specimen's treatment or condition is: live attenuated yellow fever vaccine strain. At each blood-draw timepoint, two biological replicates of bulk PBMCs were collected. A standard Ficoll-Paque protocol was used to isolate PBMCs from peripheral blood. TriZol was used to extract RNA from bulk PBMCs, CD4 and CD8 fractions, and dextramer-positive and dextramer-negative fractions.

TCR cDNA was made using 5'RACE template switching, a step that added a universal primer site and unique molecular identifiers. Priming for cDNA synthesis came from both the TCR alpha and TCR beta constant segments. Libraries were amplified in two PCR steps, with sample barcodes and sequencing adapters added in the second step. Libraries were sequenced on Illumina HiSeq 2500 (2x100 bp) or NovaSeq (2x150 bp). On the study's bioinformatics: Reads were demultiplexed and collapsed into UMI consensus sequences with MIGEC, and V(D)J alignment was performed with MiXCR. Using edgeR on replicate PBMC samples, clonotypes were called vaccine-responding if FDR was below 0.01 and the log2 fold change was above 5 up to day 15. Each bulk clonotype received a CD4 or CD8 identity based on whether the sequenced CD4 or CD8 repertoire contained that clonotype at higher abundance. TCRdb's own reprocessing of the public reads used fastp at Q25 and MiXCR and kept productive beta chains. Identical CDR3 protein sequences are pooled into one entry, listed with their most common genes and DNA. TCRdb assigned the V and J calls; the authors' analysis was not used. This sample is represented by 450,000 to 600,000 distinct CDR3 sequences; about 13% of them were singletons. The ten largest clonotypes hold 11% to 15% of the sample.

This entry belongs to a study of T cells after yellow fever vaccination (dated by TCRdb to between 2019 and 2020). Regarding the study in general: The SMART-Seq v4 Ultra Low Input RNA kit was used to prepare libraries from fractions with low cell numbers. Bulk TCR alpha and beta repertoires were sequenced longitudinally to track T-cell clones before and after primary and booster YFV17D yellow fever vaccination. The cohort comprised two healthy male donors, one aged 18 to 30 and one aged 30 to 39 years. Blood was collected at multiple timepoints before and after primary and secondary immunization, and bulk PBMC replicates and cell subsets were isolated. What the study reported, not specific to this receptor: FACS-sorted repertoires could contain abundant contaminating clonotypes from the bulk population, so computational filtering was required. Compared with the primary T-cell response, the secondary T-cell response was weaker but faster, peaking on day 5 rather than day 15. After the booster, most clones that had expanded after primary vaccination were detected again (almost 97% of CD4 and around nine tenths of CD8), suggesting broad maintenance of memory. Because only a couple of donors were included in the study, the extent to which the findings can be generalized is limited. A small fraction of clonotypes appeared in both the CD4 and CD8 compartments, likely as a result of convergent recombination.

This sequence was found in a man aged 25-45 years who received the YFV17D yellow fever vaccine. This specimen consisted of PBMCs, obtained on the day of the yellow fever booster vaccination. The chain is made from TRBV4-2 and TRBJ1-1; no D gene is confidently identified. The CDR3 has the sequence CASSPFGRTNTEAFF. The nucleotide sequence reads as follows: TGTGCCAGCAGCCCCTTCGGGCGGACCAACACTGAAGCTTTCTTT.